This TCR beta chain stems from a study of PD-L1 blockade in urothelial cancer. Study summary: Timepoints chosen for blood analysis were 3 weeks (second dose) and 6 weeks after treatment start. There were a median of around 140,000 T cells in blood samples. General study findings and limits: Where pretreatment blood TCR clonality fell below the median, better survival was predicted.

Regarding time point: pretreatment peripheral blood. Patient sample counts ranged from 1 to 8, pretreatment and on-treatment. Per germline, CDR1 SQVTM and CDR2 ANQGSEA. This CDR3 comprises 14 residues. The V gene lost 0 bases and the J gene lost 5 bases, with 10 bases spanning the gap. The method was immunoSEQ multiplex PCR; TCRdb's version includes in-frame clones alone and lacks a portion of them. The sample consists of about 87,000 clones, less than 90% of them appearing once. Note on this clone: The target antigen is unknown.

The sequencing here drew on PBMCs, taken around atezolizumab (anti-PD-L1) treatment. The chain joins TRBV29-1 to TRBJ2-2; unclear D gene. This clonotype was sampled from a man aged 60 to 69 with urothelial cancer. The CDR3 protein is CSVEELSRTGELFF. CDR3 DNA sequence: TGCAGCGTTGAAGAACTCTCTCGTACCGGGGAGCTGTTTTTT.